This T cell receptor beta chain emerged from a study of radiation and T cells in renal cell carcinoma. Study details: Nephrectomy followed 15 Gy stereotactic body radiation by 4 weeks.

The time point is: baseline pretreatment blood. The treatment here: 15 Gy SBRT to primary tumor, nephrectomy 4 weeks later. After SBRT, blood was collected at 2 and 4 weeks, plus baseline. The CDR3 contains 14 residues. Germline-derived CDR1 and CDR2 are SEHNR and FQNEAQ (reference sequence). The V gene end was trimmed by 8 bases and the J gene end by 3 bases; junction bases not matched to a gene: 9. Overall study results and limits: Without pretreatment biopsies, baseline tumor clonotype presence was undetermined.

TCRdb keeps only in-frame clones here, not all; method: immunoSEQ multiplex PCR. The sample yields tens of thousands of clones, 82% seen once. Details on this clone: Its antigen is not known.

This rearrangement joins TRBV7-9 to TRBJ2-7; TRBD2 agrees at 8 bases. This TCR derives from a man in his 60s with renal cell carcinoma. Sequenced material: blood, taken from a patient whose treatment included radiotherapy and nephrectomy. The CDR3 nucleotides are TGTGCCAGCGACACAAGCGGGAGCCGCTACGAGCAGTACTTC. Translated, it gives CASDTSGSRYEQYF.